Listed below are T cell receptor beta chains from one sample, sequenced in a study of shared clonotypes between healthy human individuals. TCRdb's table, derived via immunoSEQ multiplex PCR, lists solely in-frame clones and lacks some. The sample lists about 500,000 clones, over 60% occurring once. The source material was PBMCs. These receptors were taken from a woman aged 40 to 50 in good health. Some clones in this sample may be carry-over from other donors' samples. CDR3s include the opening cysteine and the closing phenylalanine or tryptophan. The D gene is left open where the match is weak. Some rows have no size entry. The others give once, few or many, or a class for an expanded clone.

NA	TRBV2	TRBD2	TRBJ2-2	CASSDGLAGGPWPNTGELFF	TGTGCCAGCAGTGATGGGCTAGCGGGAGGTCCTTGGCCGAACACCGGGGAGCTGTTTTTT
NA	TRBV29-1	TRBD2	TRBJ2-7	CSVGGGAVYEQYF	TGCAGCGTTGGCGGGGGGGCGGTGTACGAGCAGTACTTC
NA	TRBV9	NA	TRBJ2-2	CASSVVQGGPGELFF	TGTGCCAGCAGCGTAGTACAGGGAGGCCCCGGGGAGCTGTTTTTT
NA	TRBV15	NA	TRBJ2-2	CATSRVASGELFF	TGTGCCACCAGCAGAGTTGCATCTGGGGAGCTGTTTTTT
NA	TRBV7-9	NA	TRBJ1-5	CASSLAADRPQHF	TGTGCCAGCAGCTTAGCGGCGGACAGGCCCCAGCATTTT
NA	TRBV15	TRBD2	TRBJ2-7	CATRERTSGSRYEQYF	TGTGCCACCAGGGAGAGGACTAGCGGGAGTCGGTACGAGCAGTACTTC
few	TRBV19	TRBD2	TRBJ2-1	CASSIISGRPSYNEQFF	TGTGCCAGTAGTATTATTAGCGGGAGGCCCTCCTACAATGAGCAGTTCTTC
once	TRBV10-1	TRBD1	TRBJ1-1	CASSETGQGGRAFF	TGCGCCAGCAGTGAGACCGGACAGGGTGGACGAGCTTTCTTT
once	TRBV5-1	NA	TRBJ1-5	CASSVLPDQPQHF	TGCGCCAGCTCAGTGCTACCCGATCAGCCCCAGCATTTT
NA	TRBV10-1	TRBD2	TRBJ2-7	CASSDEAGDWYEQYF	TGCGCCAGCAGTGATGAGGCGGGAGATTGGTACGAGCAGTACTTC
NA	TRBV11-2	TRBD2	TRBJ2-3	CASSHLAGGPDTQYF	TGTGCCAGCAGCCACCTAGCGGGAGGGCCGGATACGCAGTATTTT
NA	TRBV7-3	TRBD2	TRBJ2-2	CASRGGAANTGELFF	TGTGCCAGTCGGGGAGGGGCCGCGAACACCGGGGAGCTGTTTTTT
NA	TRBV15	NA	TRBJ2-2	CATTEGNTGELFF	TGTGCCACCACTGAAGGGAACACCGGGGAGCTGTTTTTT
once	TRBV9	TRBD2	TRBJ2-5	CASSIRLAETQYF	TGTGCCAGCAGCATCCGACTAGCTGAGACCCAGTACTTC
NA	TRBV6-1	NA	TRBJ1-4	CASSDLGGGEKLFF	TGTGCCAGCAGTGATCTGGGAGGGGGTGAAAAACTGTTTTTT
few	TRBV30	TRBD2	TRBJ2-2	CAWEGGLAGTGELFF	TGTGCCTGGGAAGGGGGGCTAGCGGGAACCGGGGAGCTGTTTTTT
once	TRBV30	NA	TRBJ2-4	CAWSVGGTPNIQYF	TGTGCCTGGAGTGTTGGTGGGACCCCAAACATTCAGTACTTC
many	TRBV4-2	NA	TRBJ2-1	CASSPPEGTEQFF	TGTGCCAGCAGCCCGCCGGAGGGTACTGAGCAGTTCTTC
NA	TRBV7-9	NA	TRBJ2-5	CASSLGQGGTQYF	TGTGCCAGCAGCTTAGGGCAGGGAGGGACCCAGTACTTC
once	TRBV4-1	NA	TRBJ2-2	CASSPFPRERGVGELFF	TGCGCCAGCAGCCCCTTTCCGAGGGAACGAGGGGTCGGGGAGCTGTTTTTT
NA	TRBV10-3	NA	TRBJ2-1	CAISETTSTAYNEQFF	TGTGCCATCAGTGAGACCACCTCGACGGCTTACAATGAGCAGTTCTTC
few	TRBV6-5	NA	TRBJ2-7	CASSFGHPGVGYEQYF	TGTGCCAGCAGTTTTGGACACCCGGGCGTAGGCTACGAGCAGTACTTC
NA	TRBV7-3	TRBD1	TRBJ2-5	CASSRTGGWQETQYF	TGTGCCAGCAGCCGGACAGGGGGATGGCAAGAGACCCAGTACTTC
NA	TRBV28	NA	TRBJ2-3	CASTPNGVWRADTQYF	TGTGCCAGCACCCCTAATGGGGTCTGGAGGGCAGATACGCAGTATTTT
few	TRBV15	NA	TRBJ2-1	CATSRDRSPEQFF	TGTGCCACCAGCAGAGATCGATCCCCTGAGCAGTTCTTC
many	TRBV4-1	NA	TRBJ2-3	CASSQGTWTDTQYF	TGCGCCAGCAGCCAGGGCACTTGGACAGATACGCAGTATTTT
NA	TRBV7-9	TRBD2	TRBJ2-3	CASSRSLGGRDGTDTQYF	TGTGCCAGCAGCCGATCCCTCGGAGGGAGGGACGGCACAGATACGCAGTATTTT
few	TRBV14	NA	TRBJ1-1	CASSHPRGKNTEAFF	TGTGCCAGCAGCCACCCTAGGGGTAAGAACACTGAAGCTTTCTTT
NA	TRBV7-8	NA	TRBJ2-1	CASTSTPIKVNEQFF	TGTGCCAGCACCTCTACTCCGATAAAGGTCAATGAGCAGTTCTTC
once	TRBV5-4	NA	TRBJ2-7	CASSSDSYEQYF	TGTGCCAGCAGCTCCGACTCCTACGAGCAGTACTTC
few	TRBV28	NA	TRBJ1-5	CASSLLPGSQPQHF	TGTGCCAGCAGTTTACTGCCAGGCTCGCAGCCCCAGCATTTT
many	TRBV11-2	NA	TRBJ2-7	CASSFPATYEQYF	TGTGCCAGCAGCTTCCCCGCGACTTACGAGCAGTACTTC
NA	TRBV27	TRBD2	TRBJ2-7	CASSPTSGSYEQYF	TGTGCCAGCAGCCCCACTAGCGGTTCCTACGAGCAGTACTTC
NA	TRBV4-1	TRBD2	TRBJ2-7	CASSQLTSGYEQYF	TGCGCCAGCAGCCAGCTGACTAGCGGGTACGAGCAGTACTTC
NA	TRBV2	TRBD2	TRBJ2-1	CANSAGREGNEQFF	TGTGCCAACAGTGCCGGGAGGGAAGGCAATGAGCAGTTCTTC
NA	TRBV5-8	TRBD1	TRBJ2-3	CASSTGQVTDTQYF	TGTGCCAGCAGTACGGGACAGGTGACAGATACGCAGTATTTT
NA	TRBV11-3	NA	TRBJ2-2	CASTRQGAGELFF	TGTGCCAGCACTCGTCAGGGTGCCGGGGAGCTGTTTTTT
NA	TRBV7-8	TRBD1	TRBJ2-1	CASSMLGQGYNNEQFF	TGTGCCAGCAGCATGTTGGGACAGGGCTATAACAATGAGCAGTTCTTC
NA	TRBV28	NA	TRBJ1-1	CASSFPGFSGEGLGTEAFF	TGTGCCAGCAGTTTCCCCGGCTTTTCAGGGGAGGGCCTGGGCACTGAAGCTTTCTTT
NA	TRBV28	TRBD1	TRBJ2-7	CASIEQGATYEQYF	TGTGCCAGCATCGAACAGGGGGCTACCTACGAGCAGTACTTC
NA	TRBV4-1	TRBD2	TRBJ2-5	CASSQGRRLAGALETQYF	TGCGCCAGCAGCCAAGGTCGCCGGCTAGCGGGGGCCTTGGAGACCCAGTACTTC
NA	TRBV4-3	TRBD2	TRBJ2-7	CASSQELAGAGSYEQYF	TGCGCCAGCAGCCAAGAGCTAGCGGGAGCGGGCTCCTACGAGCAGTACTTC
once	TRBV7-2	TRBD1	TRBJ1-1	CASSFYRDRDTEAFF	TGTGCCAGCAGCTTCTACCGGGACAGGGACACTGAAGCTTTCTTT
NA	TRBV7-8	NA	TRBJ2-3	CASSLVGDTQYF	TGTGCCAGCAGCTTAGTTGGAGATACGCAGTATTTT
NA	TRBV18	NA	TRBJ2-1	CASRASSYNEQFF	TGTGCCAGCCGAGCGAGCTCCTACAATGAGCAGTTCTTC
NA	TRBV4-1	TRBD1	TRBJ2-7	CASSHGTVFPYEQYF	TGCGCCAGCAGCCACGGGACAGTCTTTCCCTACGAGCAGTACTTC
NA	TRBV25-1	TRBD1	TRBJ2-7	CASSAADRGVRDEQYF	TGTGCCAGCAGTGCGGCGGACAGGGGAGTTCGGGACGAGCAGTACTTC
NA	TRBV30	TRBD1	TRBJ2-1	CAWVTGGSYNEQFF	TGTGCCTGGGTGACAGGGGGTTCGTACAATGAGCAGTTCTTC
once	TRBV15	TRBD1	TRBJ1-1	CATSRGDREDTEAFF	TGTGCCACCAGCAGAGGGGACAGGGAGGACACTGAAGCTTTCTTT
NA	TRBV10-3	NA	TRBJ1-5	CAISESGVSSNQPQHF	TGTGCCATCAGTGAGTCGGGTGTGAGTAGCAATCAGCCCCAGCATTTT
NA	TRBV2	NA	TRBJ2-7	CASSEETKRALYF	TGTGCCAGCAGTGAAGAAACAAAAAGGGCCCTCTACTTC
NA	TRBV29-1	TRBD1	TRBJ2-5	CSARDRGRGRETQYF	TGCAGCGCCCGGGACAGGGGGCGCGGACGAGAGACCCAGTACTTC
NA	TRBV2	NA	TRBJ2-4	CASRWEAKNIQYF	TGTGCCAGCAGATGGGAGGCCAAAAACATTCAGTACTTC
few	TRBV4-2	TRBD2	TRBJ2-5	CASSQGPRGLGETQYF	TGTGCCAGCAGCCAAGGTCCCAGGGGACTAGGAGAGACCCAGTACTTC
NA	TRBV19	TRBD1	TRBJ2-3	CASSTTGVGDTQYF	TGTGCCAGTAGTACAACAGGGGTTGGGGATACGCAGTATTTT
many	TRBV28	NA	TRBJ1-3	CASSFPGQAGNTIYF	TGTGCCAGCAGTTTCCCCGGCCAAGCGGGAAACACCATATATTTT
many	TRBV5-1	TRBD2	TRBJ2-1	CASTPGGDNEQFF	TGCGCCAGCACCCCGGGGGGGGACAATGAGCAGTTCTTC